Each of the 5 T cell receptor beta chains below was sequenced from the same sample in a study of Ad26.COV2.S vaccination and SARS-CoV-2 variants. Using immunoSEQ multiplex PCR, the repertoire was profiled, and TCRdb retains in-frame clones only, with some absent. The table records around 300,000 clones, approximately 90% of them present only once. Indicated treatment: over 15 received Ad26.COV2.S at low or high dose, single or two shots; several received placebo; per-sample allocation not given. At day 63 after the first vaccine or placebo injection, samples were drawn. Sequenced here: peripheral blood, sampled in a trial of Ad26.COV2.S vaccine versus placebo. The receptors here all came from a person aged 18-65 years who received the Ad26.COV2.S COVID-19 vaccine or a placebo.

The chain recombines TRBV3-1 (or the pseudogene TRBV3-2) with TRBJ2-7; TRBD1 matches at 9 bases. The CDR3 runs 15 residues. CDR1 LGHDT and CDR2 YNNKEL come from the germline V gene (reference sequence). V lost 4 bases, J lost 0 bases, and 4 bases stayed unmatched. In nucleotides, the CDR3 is TGTGCCAGCAGCCTTGACAGGGGGGCCTCCTACGAGCAGTACTTC. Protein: CASSLDRGASYEQYF.

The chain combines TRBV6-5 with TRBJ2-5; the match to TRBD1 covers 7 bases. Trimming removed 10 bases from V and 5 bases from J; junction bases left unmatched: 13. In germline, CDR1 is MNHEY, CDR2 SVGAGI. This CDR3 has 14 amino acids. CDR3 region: CATQEQGGRETQYF. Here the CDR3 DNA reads TGTGCCACCCAAGAACAAGGGGGCCGGGAGACCCAGTACTTC.

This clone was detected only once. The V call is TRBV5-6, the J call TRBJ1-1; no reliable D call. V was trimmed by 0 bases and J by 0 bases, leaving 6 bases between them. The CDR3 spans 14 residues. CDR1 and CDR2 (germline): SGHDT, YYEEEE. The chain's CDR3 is CASSLAQMNTEAFF. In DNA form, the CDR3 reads TGTGCCAGCAGCTTGGCCCAAATGAACACTGAAGCTTTCTTT. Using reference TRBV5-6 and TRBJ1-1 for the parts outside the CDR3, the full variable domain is DAGVTQSPTHLIKTRGQQVTLRCSPKSGHDTVSWYQQALGQGPQFIFQYYEEEERQRGNFPDRFSGHQFPNYSSELNVNALLLGDSALYLCASSLAQMNTEAFFGQGTRLTVV.

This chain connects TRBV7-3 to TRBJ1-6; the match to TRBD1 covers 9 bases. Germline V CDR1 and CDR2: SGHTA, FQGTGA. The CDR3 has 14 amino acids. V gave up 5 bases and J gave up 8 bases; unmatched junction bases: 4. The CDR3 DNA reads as TGTGCCAGCAGCCGGGACAGGGCGGATTCACCCCTCCACTTT. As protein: CASSRDRADSPLHF.

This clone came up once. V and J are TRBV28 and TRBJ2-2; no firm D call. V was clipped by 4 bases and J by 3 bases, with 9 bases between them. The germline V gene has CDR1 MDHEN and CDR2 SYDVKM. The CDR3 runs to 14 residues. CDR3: CASSSPAYTGELFF. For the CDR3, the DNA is TGTGCCAGCAGTTCCCCCGCATACACCGGGGAGCTGTTTTTT.